The 20 T cell receptor beta chains in this list originate from one sample, sequenced in a study of blood T cell repertoires in COVID-19. Here immunoSEQ multiplex PCR was the method, and the copy in TCRdb shows in-frame clones only, minus some. The sample has about 97,000 clones; about 89% are singletons. Sequencing input: peripheral blood. The receptor set was obtained from a woman aged 25 to 39 with acute or convalescent COVID-19.

CDR3 coding DNA: TGCGCCAGCAGGCCACCAGGGGGCTTGAACACCGGGGAGCTGTTTTTT. Amino acids: CASRPPGGLNTGELFF. V usage is TRBV4-1 and J usage is TRBJ2-2; 8 bases are shared with TRBD1. Losses at the gene ends were 6 bases for V and 1 base for J; bases not matched to a gene: 7. This CDR3 is built from 16 residues. Germline V gene data show CDR1 as MGHRA and CDR2 as YSYEKL.

The chain recombines TRBV5-1 with TRBJ2-3; TRBD2 matches at 11 bases. Looked up from germline, CDR1 is SGHRS and CDR2 is YFSETQ. This CDR3 comprises 15 residues. With V trimmed by 4 bases and J by 3 bases, 4 bases remained unmatched. CDR3 loop: CASSVASGGTDTQYF. The CDR3 DNA reads as TGCGCCAGCAGCGTTGCTAGCGGGGGGACAGATACGCAGTATTTT. Looking up the rest from reference TRBV5-1 and TRBJ2-3 gives the full variable domain: KAGVTQTPRYLIKTRGQQVTLSCSPISGHRSVSWYQQTPGQGLQFLFEYFSETQRNKGNFPGRFSGRQFSNSRSEMNVSTLELGDSALYLCASSVASGGTDTQYFGPGTRLTVL.

A few counts support this clone. V and J are TRBV11-2 and TRBJ2-2; D unclear. Germline-derived CDR1 and CDR2 are SGHAT and FQNNGV. This CDR3 spans 12 amino acids. V shed 3 bases and J shed 9 bases, with 8 bases lying between them. The CDR3 sequence is CASSFSGRELFF. In DNA, the CDR3 is TGTGCCAGCAGCTTCTCAGGCAGGGAGCTGTTTTTT. The entire variable domain, with the rest obtained from reference TRBV11-2 and TRBJ2-2, is as follows: EAGVAQSPRYKIIEKRQSVAFWCNPISGHATLYWYQQILGQGPKLLIQFQNNGVVDDSQLPKDRFSAERLKGVDSTLKIQPAKLEDSAVYLCASSFSGRELFFGEGSRLTVL.

V usage is TRBV10-3 and J usage is TRBJ1-5, with D possibly matching TRBD1 (5 bases). The CDR3 loop spans 14 amino acids. The germline CDR1 and CDR2 sequences are ENHRY and SYGVKD. The V gene lost 3 bases and the J gene lost 6 bases, with 12 bases spanning the gap. The CDR3 DNA is TGTGCCATCAGTGACGGGGGAAATAGTCAGCCCCAGCATTTT. This translates into CAISDGGNSQPQHF.

The CDR3 loop is CASSKAATIYEQYF. In nucleotides, the CDR3 is TGTGCCAGCAGCAAAGCGGCCACGATCTACGAGCAGTACTTC. The gene calls are TRBV21-1 and TRBJ2-7; the D call of TRBD1 is as the table states it, not checked on the DNA. TRBV21-1 is a documented pseudogene. CDR3 size: 14 residues.

The J gene is TRBJ2-3, the V gene TRBV4-1; the D is unclear. The CDR3 runs to 13 residues. V was trimmed by 2 bases and J by 6 bases, leaving 9 bases between them. The germline V gene encodes CDR1 MGHRA and CDR2 YSYEKL. This CDR3 reads CASSQTPRDTQYF. The CDR3 DNA reads TGCGCCAGCAGCCAAACTCCCCGGGATACGCAGTATTTT.

The rearrangement uses TRBV5-8 and TRBJ1-2; 8 positions agree with TRBD1. Germline loops: CDR1 SGHTS, CDR2 YDEGEE. The J segment lost 6 bases and the V segment lost 1 base, leaving 5 bases of the junction unmatched. This CDR3 is 14 amino acids long. CDR3 loop: CASSLIGQGHGYTF. CDR3 nucleotides: TGTGCCAGCAGCTTGATAGGACAGGGACATGGCTACACCTTC.

The J gene is TRBJ2-2, the V gene TRBV2; D unresolved. Looked up from germline, CDR1 is SNHLY and CDR2 is FYNNEI. The CDR3 consists of 15 residues. V dropped 5 bases and J dropped 1 base, with 11 bases sitting between them. This CDR3 reads CASSLNNQNTGELFF. The CDR3 region has the DNA TGTGCCAGCAGTCTCAACAACCAGAACACCGGGGAGCTGTTTTTT. The full variable domain, its missing parts supplied by reference TRBV2 and TRBJ2-2, is EPEVTQTPSHQVTQMGQEVILRCVPISNHLYFYWYRQILGQKVEFLVSFYNNEISEKSEIFDDQFSVERPDGSNFTLKIRSTKLEDSAMYFCASSLNNQNTGELFFGEGSRLTVL.

The V gene is TRBV29-1, the J gene TRBJ2-7; the D gene is possibly TRBD2 (5 bases). V lost 6 bases, J lost 7 bases, and 16 bases lay in between. Germline V gene data show CDR1 as SQVTM and CDR2 as ANQGSEA. The CDR3 is 12 amino acids. The CDR3 loop is CSVPDPTGEQYF. In nucleotides, the CDR3 is TGCAGCGTCCCGGATCCTACGGGGGAGCAGTACTTC.

In its sample, this clone was seen once. The CDR3 DNA reads as TGTGCCAGCAGCCAAGGAGCGGGGTCGAACACCGGGGAGCTGTTTTTT. It translates to CASSQGAGSNTGELFF. The chain carries TRBV3-1 (or the pseudogene TRBV3-2) and TRBJ2-2; 7 bases align to TRBD2. Germline CDR1 and CDR2: LGHDT and YNNKEL (reference sequence). V lost 1 base to trimming and J lost 0 bases; unmatched junction nucleotides: 2. CDR3 length equals 16 residues.

The rearrangement uses TRBV5-1 and TRBJ1-1; tentative D call: TRBD1 (6 bases). The V end lost 0 bases, the J end lost 0 bases, and 18 bases lay between the germline ends. The CDR3 is 18 amino acids. CDR1 is SGHRS and CDR2 is YFSETQ in the germline V gene. The CDR3 DNA reads as TGCGCCAGCAGCTTGGTGGGGGCGGCAGGAGTTATGAACACTGAAGCTTTCTTT. It codes for CASSLVGAAGVMNTEAFF.

This sequence joins TRBV6-5 and TRBJ2-1; 9 nucleotides match TRBD2. Germline V gene data show CDR1 as MNHEY and CDR2 as SVGAGI. The CDR3 consists of 15 residues. The J segment lost 3 bases and the V segment lost 2 bases, leaving 2 bases of the junction unmatched. The CDR3 DNA reads TGTGCCAGCAGTTACCGGCGGGGGGGCTACAATGAGCAGTTCTTC. It is translated as CASSYRRGGYNEQFF.

This chain joins TRBV11-3 and TRBJ1-1; 10 bases line up with TRBD1. V trimming: 1 base; J trimming: 1 base; junction bases outside the gene matches: 0. Germline CDR1 reads SGHNT; CDR2 reads YENEEA. CDR3 length: 15 amino acids. CDR3 loop: CASSLGTGGNTEAFF. The CDR3 nucleotides are TGTGCCAGCAGCTTAGGGACAGGGGGGAACACTGAAGCTTTCTTT. Full variable domain (rest looked up from reference TRBV11-3 and TRBJ1-1): EAGVVQSPRYKIIEKKQPVAFWCNPISGHNTLYWYLQNLGQGPELLIRYENEEAVDDSQLPKDRFSAERLKGVDSTLKIQPAELGDSAVYLCASSLGTGGNTEAFFGQGTRLTVV.

The table lists this clone with a few counts. This chain uses TRBV9 with TRBJ1-6; D is uncertain. Germline CDR1 reads SGDLS; CDR2 reads YYNGEE. V was trimmed by 4 bases and J by 6 bases, leaving 8 bases between them. This CDR3 contains 13 residues. CDR3 in DNA: TGTGCCAGCAGCCCAAATCCTAATTCACCCCTCCACTTT. This encodes CASSPNPNSPLHF.

This chain uses TRBV4-2 with TRBJ2-2; TRBD2 aligns across 11 bases. The length of the CDR3 is 19 residues. Germline loops: CDR1 LGHNA, CDR2 YNFKEQ. The ends lost 1 base at V and 6 bases at J; junction bases unmatched: 13. The CDR3 spells CASSQVLTGTSGGAGELFF. The CDR3 DNA follows: TGTGCCAGCAGCCAAGTCCTGACCGGAACTAGCGGGGGAGCCGGGGAGCTGTTTTTT.

The V and J genes are TRBV19 and TRBJ1-5; 9 nucleotides align to TRBD1. This CDR3 contains 16 residues. Losses at the gene ends were 4 bases for V and 0 bases for J; bases not matched to a gene: 4. Per the germline V gene, CDR1 is LNHDA and CDR2 is SQIVND (reference sequence). Here the CDR3 reads CASSTPGQGSNQPQHF. The CDR3 DNA sequence: TGTGCCAGTAGTACACCGGGACAGGGTAGCAATCAGCCCCAGCATTTT.

The chain is built from TRBV18 and TRBJ2-7, with D maybe TRBD1 (6 bases). CDR1 is KGHSH and CDR2 is LQKENI in the germline V gene. V was cut by 8 bases and J by 3 bases, with 14 bases left in between. The CDR3 has 13 residues. The CDR3 DNA is TGTGCCAGCAAAAAGGACAGCTTCTACGAGCAGTACTTC. Protein sequence: CASKKDSFYEQYF.

The chain carries TRBV28 and TRBJ1-2; D ambiguous. The germline gives CDR1 MDHEN, CDR2 SYDVKM. The CDR3 runs to 16 residues. Trimming stripped 6 bases from V and 4 bases from J, with 21 bases between. CDR3 residues: CASRYPAAGGSYGYTF. The CDR3 DNA follows: TGTGCCAGCAGGTACCCCGCTGCGGGAGGGAGCTATGGCTACACCTTC.

The rearrangement joins TRBV28 to TRBJ1-4; 9 positions match TRBD1. With 6 bases clipped from V and 8 bases from J, the junction kept 10 bases outside the gene matches. Germline V gives CDR1 MDHEN, CDR2 SYDVKM. The CDR3 is made up of 15 amino acids. DNA of the CDR3: TGTGCCAGCAGCCCAACCGGGACAGGGTACGAAAAACTGTTTTTT. It yields the protein CASSPTGTGYEKLFF.

In its sample, this clone was seen a few times. One junction end disagrees with the germline gene, perhaps due to a read error. The V call is TRBV19, the J call TRBJ1-5, with D possibly being TRBD1 (5 bases). The CDR3 totals 15 residues. CDR1 and CDR2 (germline): LNHDA, SQIVND (reference sequence). The CDR3: CASSIGQGGIQLQHF. The CDR3 DNA is TGTGCCAGTAGTATAGGTCAGGGAGGAATTCAGCTCCAGCATTTT. The entire variable domain, with the rest obtained from reference TRBV19 and TRBJ1-5, is as follows: DGGITQSPKYLFRKEGQNVTLSCEQNLNHDAMYWYRQDPGQGLRLIYYSQIVNDFQKGDIAEGYSVSREKKESFPLTVTSAQKNPTAFYLCASSIGQGGIQLQHFGDGTRLSIL.